This TCR beta chain was captured in a study of response to subunit inactivated influenza vaccine. Findings and caveats of the study: There was a suggestion from the authors that each seasonal influenza vaccination recruits few new T cells.

From the RT-PCR reads, TCRdb called clonotypes with MiXCR, one entry per CDR3 protein. The sample yields around 850,000 distinct CDR3 sequences, less than 20% seen once. With respect to this clonotype: Its antigen remains unidentified.

Germline assignment: CDR1 DFQATT and CDR2 SNEGSKA (reference sequence). Trimming took 4 bases from V and 4 from J, leaving 14 bases between them. This CDR3 has 14 residues. The chain joins TRBV20-1 to TRBJ1-3; D gene ambiguous. Sequences were derived from PBMCs from blood, sampled 5 days after vaccination. The sequence was collected from a man in his fifties or sixties who received an inactivated influenza vaccine. The CDR3 DNA is TGCAGTGCTAAGGGCATTCAGCCCGGAAACACCATATATTTT. It codes for CSAKGIQPGNTIYF.